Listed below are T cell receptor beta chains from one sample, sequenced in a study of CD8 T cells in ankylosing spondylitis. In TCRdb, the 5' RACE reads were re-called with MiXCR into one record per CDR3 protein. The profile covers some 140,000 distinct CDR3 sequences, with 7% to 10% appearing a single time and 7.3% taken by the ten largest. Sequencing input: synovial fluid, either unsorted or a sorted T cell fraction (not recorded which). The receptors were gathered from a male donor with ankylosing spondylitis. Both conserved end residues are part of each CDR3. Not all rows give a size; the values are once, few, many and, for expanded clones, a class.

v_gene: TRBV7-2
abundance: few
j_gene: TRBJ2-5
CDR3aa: CASSVTHFQTQYF

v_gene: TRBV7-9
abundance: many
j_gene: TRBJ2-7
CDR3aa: CASTQEGDSYEQYF

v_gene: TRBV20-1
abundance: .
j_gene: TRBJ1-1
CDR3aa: CSAGGTGDTEAFF

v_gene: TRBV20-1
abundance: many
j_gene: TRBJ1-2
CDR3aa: CSAPRTGANYGYTF

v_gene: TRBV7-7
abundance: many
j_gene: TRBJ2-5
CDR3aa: CASSSRHGYQETQYF

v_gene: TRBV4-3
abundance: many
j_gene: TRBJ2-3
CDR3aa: CASSQSARRTQYF

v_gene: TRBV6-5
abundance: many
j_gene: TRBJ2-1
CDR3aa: CASSYAGGNSYNEQFF

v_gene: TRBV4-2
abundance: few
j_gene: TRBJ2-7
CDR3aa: CASSQDGSSYEQYF

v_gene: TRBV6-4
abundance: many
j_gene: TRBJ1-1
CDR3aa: CASNSQGESTEAFF

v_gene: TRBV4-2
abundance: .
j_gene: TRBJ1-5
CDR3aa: CASSRSGHQGNQPQHF

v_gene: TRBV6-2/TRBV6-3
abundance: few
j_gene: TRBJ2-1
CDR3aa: CASSYSRTSGSYNEQFF

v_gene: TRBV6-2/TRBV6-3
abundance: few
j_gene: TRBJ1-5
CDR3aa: CASWRGGNQPQHF

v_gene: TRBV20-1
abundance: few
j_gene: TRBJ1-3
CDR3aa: CSARDSSSGNTIYF

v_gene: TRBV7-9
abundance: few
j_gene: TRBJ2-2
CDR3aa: CASSRANWGTGELFF

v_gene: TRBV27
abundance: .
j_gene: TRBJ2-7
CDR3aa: CASSLKGRSYEQYF

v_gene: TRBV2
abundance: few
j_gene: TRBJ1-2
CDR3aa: CASRPGRVYGYTF

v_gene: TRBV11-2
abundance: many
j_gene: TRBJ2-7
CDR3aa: CASSLDRGHHEQYF

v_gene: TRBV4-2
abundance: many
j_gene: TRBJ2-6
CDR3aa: CASSQDWSGANVLTF

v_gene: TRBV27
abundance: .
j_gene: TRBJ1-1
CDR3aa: CASSLSGRTEAFF

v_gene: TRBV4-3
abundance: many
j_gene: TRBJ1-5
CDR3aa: CASSQDLLRSSNQPQHF

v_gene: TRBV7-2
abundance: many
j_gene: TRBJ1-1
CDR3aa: CASSLEAEKEAFF

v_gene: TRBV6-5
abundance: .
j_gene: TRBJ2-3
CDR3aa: CASSYYRRTEDTQYF

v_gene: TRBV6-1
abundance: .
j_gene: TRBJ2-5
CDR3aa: CASTGVLAVQETQYF

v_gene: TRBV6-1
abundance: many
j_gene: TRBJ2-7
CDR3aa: CASRTGDNYEQYF

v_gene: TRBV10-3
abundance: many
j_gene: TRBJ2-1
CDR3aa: CAISESVERYNEQFF

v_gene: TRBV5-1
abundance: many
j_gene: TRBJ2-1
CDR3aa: CASLRDPRANEQFF

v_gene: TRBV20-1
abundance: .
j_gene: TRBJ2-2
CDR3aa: CSASGPLGTGELFF

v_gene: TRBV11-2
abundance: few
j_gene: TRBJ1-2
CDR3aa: CASSFETSYTF

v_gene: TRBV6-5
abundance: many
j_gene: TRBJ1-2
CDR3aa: CASSYSWGSYGYTF

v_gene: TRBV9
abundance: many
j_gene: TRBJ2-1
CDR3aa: CASSVEQLAGYNEQFF